Below, 2 T cell receptor beta chains from the same sample are listed, as sequenced in a study of CD8 T cells in Susac syndrome. An input of roughly 0.5 to 1 ug of RNA was subjected to reverse transcription using random hexamers. TCRdb re-analysed the immunoSEQ multiplex PCR reads in MiXCR, keeping a single row per CDR3 protein. The table lists around 170,000 distinct CDR3 sequences, roughly 95% of them singletons, with about 0.12% in the top ten. Sequences were obtained from CD4+ T cells from PBMCs. Receptors were obtained from a human donor with Susac syndrome.

The genes are TRBV29-1 and TRBJ2-3; the match to TRBD2 covers 9 bases. V shed 4 bases and J 9 bases; nucleotides not matched to a gene: 14. Germline V lookup: CDR1 SQVTM, CDR2 ANQGSEA. The CDR3 runs 15 residues. The CDR3 sequence is CSVVSSGAPGETQYF. For the CDR3, the DNA is TGCAGCGTTGTGTCTAGCGGGGCACCAGGGGAGACGCAGTATTTT.

The chain recombines TRBV12-3 or TRBV12-4 with TRBJ2-5, with 14 bases fitting TRBD2. The CDR3 consists of 15 residues. The V segment lost 6 bases and the J segment 4 bases; nucleotides outside the gene matches: 4. The CDR3: CASSPGTSGRETQYF. The CDR3 nucleotides read TGTGCCAGCAGCCCCGGGACTAGCGGGAGAGAGACCCAGTACTTC.